Following are 19 T cell receptor beta chains from one sample sequenced in a study of cytomegalovirus exposure and HLA in healthy donors (dated by TCRdb to about 2017). Library prep was done by the immunoSEQ multiplex PCR assay. Not all clones reach the TCRdb copy of this immuneACCESS table, which keeps in-frame sequences only. Checked studies attribute under half of the gap to unresolved V genes and leave the rest unexplained. Recorded for this sample are about 110,000 clones; 88% of them occurred a single time. 1.5% to 2% of the sample rests with the top ten. The sample consisted of PBMCs. The source is a woman aged 18-29 years in good health and CMV-seropositive.

The rearrangement uses TRBV19 and TRBJ2-3, with TRBD2 matching over 8 bases. Per germline, CDR1 LNHDA and CDR2 SQIVND (reference sequence). This CDR3 region has 16 residues. V gave up 2 bases and J gave up 2 bases; unmatched junction bases: 6. The DNA for the CDR3 is TGTGCCAGTAGTATATTCGGGGGGGGGTACACAGATACGCAGTATTTT. It translates to CASSIFGGGYTDTQYF.

The gene calls are TRBV6-6 and TRBJ2-3; a weak D match, TRBD1 (6 bases). The germline V and J ends were trimmed by 2 bases and 1 base, with 7 bases remaining between them. Germline CDR1 is MNHNY and CDR2 is SVGAGI (reference sequence). The CDR3 is 14 residues long. The CDR3 nucleotides are TGTGCCAGCAGTTACCCAGGGGGCACAGATACGCAGTATTTT. Amino acids: CASSYPGGTDTQYF.

This chain uses TRBV27 with TRBJ2-3; no clear D. The CDR3 extends over 14 amino acids. V dropped 5 bases and J dropped 2 bases, with 11 bases sitting between them. Germline V gives CDR1 MNHEY, CDR2 SMNVEV (reference sequence). The CDR3 protein is CASSPLTSTDTQYF. DNA of the CDR3: TGTGCCAGCAGTCCGCTCACATCCACAGATACGCAGTATTTT.

The chain has TRBV4-1 and TRBJ1-2, with D uncertain. The CDR3 contains 14 residues. V lost 3 bases and J lost 5, with 13 bases in between. The germline V gene has CDR1 MGHRA and CDR2 YSYEKL. CDR3 region: CASSQDLSGYGYTF. The CDR3 coding sequence is TGCGCCAGCAGCCAGGATCTTAGCGGGTATGGCTACACCTTC.

The chain carries TRBV2 and TRBJ2-1; the match to TRBD2 covers 7 bases. Losses at the gene ends were 3 bases for V and 3 bases for J; bases not matched to a gene: 5. The germline gives CDR1 SNHLY, CDR2 FYNNEI. The CDR3 runs 15 residues. The CDR3 spells CASSEGWGGYNEQFF. In DNA, the CDR3 is TGTGCCAGCAGTGAGGGGTGGGGGGGCTACAATGAGCAGTTCTTC.

This chain joins TRBV27 and TRBJ1-4; D possibly corresponds to TRBD1 (6 bases). Germline CDR1 and CDR2: MNHEY and SMNVEV (reference sequence). The CDR3 spans 15 residues. Trimming took 0 bases from V and 6 from J, leaving 11 bases between them. The CDR3 DNA reads as TGTGCCAGCAGTTTATCACAGGGTTTCGATGAAAAACTGTTTTTT. Translating it yields CASSLSQGFDEKLFF.

CDR3 sequence reads: CASSPSGGATDTQYF. CDR3 in DNA: TGTGCCAGCAGCCCTAGCGGGGGGGCCACAGATACGCAGTATTTT. This chain connects TRBV9 to TRBJ2-3; 12 bases are a match to TRBD2. Germline-derived CDR1 and CDR2 are SGDLS and YYNGEE. V lost 4 bases and J lost 2; bases outside the gene matches: 2. The CDR3 spans 15 residues. Together with reference TRBV9 and TRBJ2-3, the CDR3 gives the full variable domain: DSGVTQTPKHLITATGQRVTLRCSPRSGDLSVYWYQQSLDQGLQFLIQYYNGEERAKGNILERFSAQQFPDLHSELNLSSLELGDSALYFCASSPSGGATDTQYFGPGTRLTVL.

The chain joins TRBV15 to TRBJ2-3, with D perhaps matching TRBD2 (7 bases). CDR3 size: 16 residues. Germline-derived CDR1 and CDR2 are LNHNV and YYDKDF (reference sequence). V was trimmed by 1 base and J by 9 bases, leaving 20 bases between them. CDR3 nucleotide sequence: TGTGCCACCAGCAGAGGGGGGGCTAGCGGAGATCAAACGCAGTATTTT. Translation gives CATSRGGASGDQTQYF.

The chain joins TRBV25-1 to TRBJ2-7; 8 bases agree with TRBD2. CDR3 length equals 13 residues. Germline V gene sequence: CDR1 MGHDK, CDR2 SYGVNS. With 4 bases clipped from V and 3 bases from J, the junction kept 2 bases outside the gene matches. The CDR3 DNA follows: TGTGCCAGCAGTGGGGGACTAGTCTACGAGCAGTACTTC. Its translation is CASSGGLVYEQYF.

The gene calls are TRBV5-6 and TRBJ2-1; D may be TRBD1 (6 bases). Germline CDR1 reads SGHDT; CDR2 reads YYEEEE. Trimming cost V 4 bases and J 1 base, with 6 bases left between them. The CDR3 runs to 13 residues. CDR3 bases: TGTGCCAGCAGCGGGACATCCTACAATGAGCAGTTCTTC. Residues: CASSGTSYNEQFF.

V usage is TRBV5-4 and J usage is TRBJ1-1; TRBD1 matches at 7 bases. The CDR3 is 13 residues long. Trimming took 2 bases from V and 4 from J; bases not matched to a gene: 2. Germline CDR1 and CDR2: SGHNT and YYREEE (reference sequence). CDR3 in amino acids: CASSLSGGTEAFF. As DNA, the CDR3 is TGTGCCAGCAGCTTATCAGGGGGCACTGAAGCTTTCTTT.

The rearrangement uses TRBV25-1 and TRBJ2-7; 7 bases agree with TRBD2. This CDR3 has 15 amino acids. Germline V gene data show CDR1 as MGHDK and CDR2 as SYGVNS. The ends lost 6 bases at V and 2 bases at J; junction bases unmatched: 10. In DNA, the CDR3 is TGTGCCAGCAGCCAACCCTCGGGGGGTACCTACGAGCAGTACTTC. It encodes CASSQPSGGTYEQYF.

This clone has a handful of counts. The chain couples TRBV30 to TRBJ2-7, with D maybe TRBD2 (6 bases). V lost 7 bases, J lost 7 bases, and 17 bases lay in between. This CDR3 spans 12 amino acids. Looked up from germline, CDR1 is GTSNPN and CDR2 is SVGIG (reference sequence). CDR3 sequence: CASQLGRWEQYV. The DNA for the CDR3 is TGTGCCTCCCAACTGGGGAGGTGGGAGCAGTACGTC.

The J gene is TRBJ2-1, the V gene TRBV27; 8 nucleotides line up with TRBD2. The length of the CDR3 is 17 residues. V trimming: 0 bases; J trimming: 2 bases; junction bases outside the gene matches: 6. CDR1 is MNHEY, CDR2 SMNVEV, per germline (reference sequence). DNA for the CDR3: TGTGCCAGCAGTTTATCTAGGCGGGGGGCTACCTACAATGAGCAGTTCTTC. Encoded protein: CASSLSRRGATYNEQFF.

The rearrangement uses TRBV6-5 and TRBJ2-3; TRBD1 matches at 8 bases. Germline V gene sequence: CDR1 MNHEY, CDR2 SVGAGI. With V trimmed by 8 bases and J by 1 base, 2 bases remained unmatched. This CDR3 contains 13 residues. In DNA form, the CDR3 reads TGTGCCAGCGTGGACAGGGGCACAGATACGCAGTATTTT. Translating gives CASVDRGTDTQYF.

The chain has TRBV28 and TRBJ2-7, with 7 bases aligning to TRBD1. CDR1 is MDHEN and CDR2 is SYDVKM in the germline V gene. The CDR3 totals 15 residues. The ends lost 3 bases at V and 2 bases at J; junction bases unmatched: 7. The CDR3 protein is CASSLETGLPYEQYF. CDR3 DNA: TGTGCCAGCAGTTTGGAGACAGGGTTACCCTACGAGCAGTACTTC.

This chain joins TRBV5-8 and TRBJ1-5; D is undetermined. Trimming removed 0 bases at V and 7 bases at J, with 11 bases between. Germline V gene data show CDR1 as SGHTS and CDR2 as YDEGEE. The CDR3 loop spans 14 amino acids. This chain's CDR3 is CASSLEAGMQPQHF. CDR3 in DNA: TGTGCCAGCAGCTTGGAGGCGGGGATGCAGCCCCAGCATTTT. The full variable domain, in which reference TRBV5-8 and TRBJ1-5 provide the parts outside the CDR3, is EAGVTQSPTHLIKTRGQQATLRCSPISGHTSVYWYQQALGLGLQFLLWYDEGEERNRGNFPPRFSGRQFPNYSSELNVNALELEDSALYLCASSLEAGMQPQHFGDGTRLSIL.

The V and J genes are TRBV7-8 and TRBJ2-7, with D possibly being TRBD1 (5 bases). The V and J ends lost 10 bases and 0 bases respectively, with 13 bases between them. The CDR3 sequence is 13 residues long. Germline values: CDR1 SGHVS, CDR2 FQNEAQ. Written as DNA, the CDR3 is TGTGCCACCACTCGGACAAGCTCCTACGAGCAGTACTTC. Translating gives CATTRTSSYEQYF.

The chain has TRBV11-3 and TRBJ2-1, with 7 bases matching TRBD1. Trimming cost V 4 bases and J 3 bases; bases outside gene matches: 6. Germline CDR1 is SGHNT and CDR2 is YENEEA. This CDR3 has 15 amino acids. The CDR3 region has the DNA TGTGCCAGCAGCTCTAGGGGGACAGACTACAATGAGCAGTTCTTC. Translating gives CASSSRGTDYNEQFF.